This entry concerns a single T cell receptor (beta chain). Antigen specificity is unknown. This sample was taken from a study of cytomegalovirus exposure and HLA in healthy donors. PCR primers comprised 60 Vbeta and 13 Jbeta primers. Sequenced by immunoSEQ multiplex PCR; TCRdb stores in-frame clones only, minus some. The repertoire holds approximately 140,000 clones, with roughly three quarters as singletons. Trimming cost V 5 bases and J 2 bases, with 19 bases left between them. The CDR3 length is 16 residues. Per germline, CDR1 SGHAT and CDR2 FQNNGV. General study findings and limits: 87-base-pair reads could not separate some V segments, including TRBV6-2 and TRBV6-3.

The sample consisted of PBMCs. The genes are TRBV11-2 and TRBJ2-7; a weak D match, TRBD1 (6 bases). The source of this sequence is a woman aged 40 to 50 in good health and CMV-seropositive. The CDR3 sequence is CASSPRTVGGPYEQYF. CDR3 nucleotide sequence: TGTGCCAGCAGCCCACGGACAGTTGGCGGACCCTACGAGCAGTACTTC.